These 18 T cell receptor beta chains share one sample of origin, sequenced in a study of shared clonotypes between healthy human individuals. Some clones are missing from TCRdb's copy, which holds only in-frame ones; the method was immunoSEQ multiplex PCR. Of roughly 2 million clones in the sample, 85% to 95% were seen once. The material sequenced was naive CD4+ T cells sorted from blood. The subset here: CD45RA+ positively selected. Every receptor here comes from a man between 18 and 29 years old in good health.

CDR3 nucleotide sequence: TGTGCCAGCAGCCCCGGGGAGAGGGGGACCCAGTACTTC. Its translation: CASSPGERGTQYF. V usage is TRBV11-2 and J usage is TRBJ2-5; perhaps D is TRBD1 or TRBD2 (5 bases each). The CDR3 has 13 amino acids. Germline assignment: CDR1 SGHAT and CDR2 FQNNGV. V was cut by 5 bases and J by 7 bases, with 14 bases left in between.

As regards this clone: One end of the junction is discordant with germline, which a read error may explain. The DNA for the CDR3 is TGTGCTAGCAGCCCAACGGGCCCAGATACGCAGTATTTT. Protein product: CASSPTGPDTQYF. The J gene is TRBJ2-3, the V gene TRBV7-7; D ambiguous. The germline gives CDR1 SSHAT, CDR2 FNYEAQ (reference sequence). CDR3 size: 13 residues.

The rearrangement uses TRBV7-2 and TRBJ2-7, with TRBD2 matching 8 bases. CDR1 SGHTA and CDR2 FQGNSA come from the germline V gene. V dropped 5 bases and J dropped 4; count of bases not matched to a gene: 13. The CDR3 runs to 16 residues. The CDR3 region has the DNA TGTGCCAGCAGCACGGCTCGGGAGCGGGAGCTGTACGAGCAGTACTTC. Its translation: CASSTARERELYEQYF.

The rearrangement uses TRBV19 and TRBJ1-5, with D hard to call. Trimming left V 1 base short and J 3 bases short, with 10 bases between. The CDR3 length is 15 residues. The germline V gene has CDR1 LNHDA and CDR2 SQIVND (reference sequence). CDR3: CASSIGVAVNQPQHF. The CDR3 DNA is TGTGCCAGTAGTATAGGAGTGGCAGTCAATCAGCCCCAGCATTTT.

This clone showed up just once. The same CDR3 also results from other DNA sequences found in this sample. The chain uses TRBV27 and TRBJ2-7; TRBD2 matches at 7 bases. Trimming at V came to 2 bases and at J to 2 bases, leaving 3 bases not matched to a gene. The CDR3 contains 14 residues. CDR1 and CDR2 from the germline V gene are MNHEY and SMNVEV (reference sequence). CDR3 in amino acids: CASSLERGPYEQYF. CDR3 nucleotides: TGTGCCAGCAGTTTAGAGCGGGGTCCCTACGAGCAGTACTTC.

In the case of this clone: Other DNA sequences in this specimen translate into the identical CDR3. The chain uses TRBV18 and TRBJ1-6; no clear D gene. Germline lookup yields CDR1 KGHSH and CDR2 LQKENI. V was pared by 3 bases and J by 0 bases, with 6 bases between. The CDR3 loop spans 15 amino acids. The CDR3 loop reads CASSPGSSYNSPLHF. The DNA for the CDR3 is TGTGCCAGCTCACCTGGGAGCTCCTATAATTCACCCCTCCACTTT.

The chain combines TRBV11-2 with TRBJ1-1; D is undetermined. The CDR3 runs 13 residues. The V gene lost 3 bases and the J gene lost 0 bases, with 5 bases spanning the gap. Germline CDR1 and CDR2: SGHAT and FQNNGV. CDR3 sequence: CASSFSVNTEAFF. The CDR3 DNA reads TGTGCCAGCAGCTTTTCCGTGAACACTGAAGCTTTCTTT.

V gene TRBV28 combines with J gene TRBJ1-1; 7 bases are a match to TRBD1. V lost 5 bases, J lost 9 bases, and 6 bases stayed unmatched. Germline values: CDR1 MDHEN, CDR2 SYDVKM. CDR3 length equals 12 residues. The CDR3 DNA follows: TGTGCCAGCAGTATCGAGGGGGCCCAAGCTTTCTTT. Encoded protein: CASSIEGAQAFF.

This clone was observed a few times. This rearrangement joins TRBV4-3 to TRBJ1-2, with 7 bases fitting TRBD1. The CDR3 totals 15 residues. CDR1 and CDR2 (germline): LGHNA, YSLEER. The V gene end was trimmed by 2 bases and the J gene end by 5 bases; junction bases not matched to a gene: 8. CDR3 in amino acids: CASSQNRDSLYGYTF. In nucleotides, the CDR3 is TGCGCCAGCAGCCAAAACCGGGACAGCCTTTATGGCTACACCTTC.

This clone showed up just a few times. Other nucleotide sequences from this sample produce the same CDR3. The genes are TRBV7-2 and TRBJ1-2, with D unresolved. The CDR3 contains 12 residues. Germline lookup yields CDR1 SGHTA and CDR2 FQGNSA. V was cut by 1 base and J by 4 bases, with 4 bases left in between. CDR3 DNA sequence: TGTGCCAGCAGCTTAGAGGGCTATGGCTACACCTTC. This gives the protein CASSLEGYGYTF.

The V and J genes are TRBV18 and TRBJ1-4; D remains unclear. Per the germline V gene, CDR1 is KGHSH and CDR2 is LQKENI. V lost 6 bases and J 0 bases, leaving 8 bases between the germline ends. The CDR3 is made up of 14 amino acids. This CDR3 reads CASSVLATNEKLFF. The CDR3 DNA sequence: TGTGCCAGCTCGGTCCTAGCAACTAATGAAAAACTGTTTTTT. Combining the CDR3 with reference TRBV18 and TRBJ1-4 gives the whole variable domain NAGVMQNPRHLVRRRGQEARLRCSPMKGHSHVYWYRQLPEEGLKFMVYLQKENIIDESGMPKERFSAEFPKEGPSILRIQQVVRGDSAAYFCASSVLATNEKLFFGSGTQLSVL.

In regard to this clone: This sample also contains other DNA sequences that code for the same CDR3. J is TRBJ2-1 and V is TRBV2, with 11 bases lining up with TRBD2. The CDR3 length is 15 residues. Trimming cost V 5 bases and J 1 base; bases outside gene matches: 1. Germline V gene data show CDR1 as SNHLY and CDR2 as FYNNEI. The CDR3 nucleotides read TGTGCCAGCAGTAGGACTAGCGGGTCCTACAATGAGCAGTTCTTC. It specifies CASSRTSGSYNEQFF.

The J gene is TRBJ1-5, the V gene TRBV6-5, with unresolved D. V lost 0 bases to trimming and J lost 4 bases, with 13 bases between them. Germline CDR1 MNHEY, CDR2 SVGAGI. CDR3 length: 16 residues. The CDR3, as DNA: TGTGCCAGCAGTTACTCGCGGCCGGGAAAGAATCAGCCCCAGCATTTT. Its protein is CASSYSRPGKNQPQHF.

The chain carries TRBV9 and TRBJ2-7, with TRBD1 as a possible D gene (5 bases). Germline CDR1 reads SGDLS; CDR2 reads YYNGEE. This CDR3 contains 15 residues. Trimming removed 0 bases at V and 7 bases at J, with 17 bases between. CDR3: CASSVEGSGPREQYF. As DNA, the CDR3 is TGTGCCAGCAGCGTAGAGGGGTCCGGACCCAGAGAGCAGTACTTC.

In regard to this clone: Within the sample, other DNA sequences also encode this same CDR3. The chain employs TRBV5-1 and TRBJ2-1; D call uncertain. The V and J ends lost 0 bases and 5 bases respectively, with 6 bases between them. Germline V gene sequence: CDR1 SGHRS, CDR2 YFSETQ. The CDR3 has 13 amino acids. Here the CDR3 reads CASSLGRHNEQFF. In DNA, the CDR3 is TGCGCCAGCAGCTTGGGACGGCACAATGAGCAGTTCTTC.

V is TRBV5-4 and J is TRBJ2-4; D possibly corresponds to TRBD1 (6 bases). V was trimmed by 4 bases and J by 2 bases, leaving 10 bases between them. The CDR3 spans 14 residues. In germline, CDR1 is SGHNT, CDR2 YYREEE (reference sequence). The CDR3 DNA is TGTGCCAGCAGCCAACAGGGATCCAAAAACATTCAGTACTTC. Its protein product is CASSQQGSKNIQYF.

The CDR3 reads CASSGLGGANTGELFF. CDR3 coding DNA: TGTGCCAGCAGTGGTCTTGGGGGGGCGAACACCGGGGAGCTGTTTTTT. The chain uses TRBV6-1 and TRBJ2-2; TRBD2 aligns across 7 bases. The trim removed 4 bases at V and 0 bases at J, leaving 5 bases unmatched. This CDR3 contains 16 residues. Germline V gene lookup returns CDR1 MNHNS and CDR2 SASEGT.

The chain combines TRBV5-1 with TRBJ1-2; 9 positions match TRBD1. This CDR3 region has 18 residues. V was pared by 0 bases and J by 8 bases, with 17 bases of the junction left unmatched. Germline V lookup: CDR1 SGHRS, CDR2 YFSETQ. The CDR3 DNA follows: TGCGCCAGCAGCTTGGGTGGAGTTCCGGGACAGGGATCTGGAGGCTACACCTTC. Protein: CASSLGGVPGQGSGGYTF. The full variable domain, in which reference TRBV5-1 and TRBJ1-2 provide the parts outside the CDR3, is KAGVTQTPRYLIKTRGQQVTLSCSPISGHRSVSWYQQTPGQGLQFLFEYFSETQRNKGNFPGRFSGRQFSNSRSEMNVSTLELGDSALYLCASSLGGVPGQGSGGYTFGSGTRLTVV.